The 14 T cell receptor beta chains below come from one sample, sequenced in a study of T-cell reconstitution after alpha-beta-depleted transplantation in children (dated by TCRdb to 2016 to 2017). The library was generated by PCR. Sequencing relied on an Illumina HiSeq 2500. TCR library preparation used molecular barcoding, with unique molecular identifiers applied to normalize quantification of the TCRbeta repertoire. The public sequencing data were trimmed at Q25 with fastp and processed into clonotypes with MiXCR by TCRdb, which kept only in-frame beta chains. Here each entry gathers all rows of one CDR3 protein and keeps the most common genes and DNA. Counted in this sample were about 540,000 distinct CDR3 sequences; 20% to 30% of them appeared once. The top ten clones comprise about a third of the sample. The meaning of the sample's treatment or condition label: allogeneic hematopoietic cell transplantation with graft depleted of TCRalphabeta T cells and CD19 B cells.

Sample: PBMCs, taken before TCRalphabeta/CD19-depleted stem cell transplant. These receptors were obtained from a boy under two years old with Wiskott-Aldrich syndrome, due to receive a stem cell transplant.

This clonotype was counted only a few times. The J gene is TRBJ1-6, the V gene TRBV6-5; possibly TRBD1 for D (5 bases). CDR3 length: 12 residues. Germline V gene lookup returns CDR1 MNHEY and CDR2 SVGAGI. Trimming removed 2 bases from V and 14 bases from J, with 10 bases in between. CDR3 sequence reads: CASSYGGRSLHF. The CDR3 bases are TGTGCCAGCAGTTACGGGGGGAGGTCCCTCCACTTT.

This clonotype came up a few times. The genes are TRBV5-5 and TRBJ2-7; D call uncertain. Germline V gives CDR1 SGHKS, CDR2 YYEKEE (reference sequence). The CDR3 sequence is 13 residues long. Between the trimmed V and J ends, which lost 2 bases and 3 bases, there was a span of 9 bases. This CDR3 reads CASSFPPVYEQYF. CDR3 DNA sequence: TGTGCCAGCAGCTTTCCCCCTGTCTACGAGCAGTACTTC.

This clonotype was seen a handful of times. The chain carries TRBV11-2 and TRBJ1-2, with a tentative D call TRBD1 (5 bases). Germline V CDR1 and CDR2: SGHAT, FQNNGV. The CDR3 totals 14 residues. V lost 0 bases and J 8 bases, leaving 13 bases between the germline ends. The CDR3, as DNA: TGTGCCAGCAGCTTAGACCAGGGAAGGAGGGGCTACACCTTC. This encodes CASSLDQGRRGYTF.

This clonotype has a handful of counts. The chain combines TRBV28 with TRBJ1-5; TRBD1 aligns across 8 bases. CDR1 MDHEN and CDR2 SYDVKM come from the germline V gene. The V segment lost 6 bases and the J segment 7 bases; nucleotides outside the gene matches: 8. CDR3 size: 14 residues. CDR3 region: CASRTGQGGQPQHF. The CDR3 coding sequence is TGTGCCAGCAGGACAGGACAGGGAGGCCAGCCCCAGCATTTT. Complete variable domain (other parts from reference TRBV28 and TRBJ1-5): DVKVTQSSRYLVKRTGEKVFLECVQDMDHENMFWYRQDPGLGLRLIYFSYDVKMKEKGDIPEGYSVSREKKERFSLILESASTNQTSMYLCASRTGQGGQPQHFGDGTRLSIL.

The chain uses TRBV29-1 and TRBJ2-7; maybe TRBD2 (6 bases). This CDR3 region has 11 residues. V lost 3 bases and J lost 5, with 8 bases in between. Germline V gives CDR1 SQVTM, CDR2 ANQGSEA. The CDR3 here is CSVDGGDEQYF. The CDR3 DNA is TGCAGCGTTGATGGAGGGGACGAGCAGTACTTC.

The chain links TRBV20-1 to TRBJ2-3; D possibly corresponds to TRBD2 (5 bases). From germline, CDR1 is DFQATT and CDR2 SNEGSKA (reference sequence). CDR3 length: 15 amino acids. V shed 5 bases and J shed 1 base, with 16 bases lying between them. The DNA of the CDR3 is TGCAGTGCTCGAACCCTCAGCGGAGGCACAGATACGCAGTATTTT. It codes for CSARTLSGGTDTQYF.

The V call is TRBV6-6, the J call TRBJ1-2; TRBD1 is a possible D gene (5 bases). Trimming shortened V by 5 bases and J by 1 base, and 8 bases separated the two germline ends. The germline gives CDR1 MNHNY, CDR2 SVGAGI (reference sequence). The CDR3 sequence is 13 residues long. The chain's CDR3 is CASSGAFNYGYTF. DNA of the CDR3: TGTGCCAGCAGTGGGGCCTTTAACTATGGCTACACCTTC.

This clonotype appeared a few times. The gene calls are TRBV3-1 and TRBJ2-5; D is possibly TRBD1 (6 bases). The germline CDR1 and CDR2 sequences are LGHDT and YNNKEL (reference sequence). V lost 0 bases to trimming and J lost 3 bases, with 8 bases between them. There are 14 residues in the CDR3. The CDR3 DNA reads TGTGCCAGCAGCCAAGATGGGGGCAAAGAGACCCAGTACTTC. It yields the protein CASSQDGGKETQYF.

This clonotype was seen only a few times. The rearrangement uses TRBV15 and TRBJ2-3; 8 bases align to TRBD2. Trimming at V came to 0 bases and at J to 8 bases, leaving 13 bases not matched to a gene. The germline V gene has CDR1 LNHNV and CDR2 YYDKDF (reference sequence). The CDR3 is 17 amino acids. CDR3 in amino acids: CATSRDPTSEMGGTQYF. In nucleotides, the CDR3 is TGTGCCACCAGCAGAGATCCGACTAGCGAGATGGGTGGTACGCAGTATTTT.

The rearrangement links TRBV6-5 to TRBJ2-1, with TRBD2 matching 9 bases. From germline, CDR1 is MNHEY and CDR2 SVGAGI. Trimming cost V 2 bases and J 6 bases; bases outside gene matches: 8. The CDR3 has 16 residues. Here the CDR3 reads CASSYDTAGGSNEQFF. The CDR3 DNA reads TGTGCCAGCAGTTACGATACAGCGGGAGGATCCAATGAGCAGTTCTTC.

CDR3 loop: CAIGDSGQPQHF. Written as DNA, the CDR3 is TGTGCCATCGGCGATTCGGGGCAGCCCCAGCATTTT. The chain couples TRBV10-3 to TRBJ1-5; no clear D. Germline values: CDR1 ENHRY, CDR2 SYGVKD. This CDR3 is built from 12 residues. The V end lost 8 bases, the J end lost 7 bases, and 12 bases lay between the germline ends.

V is TRBV28 and J is TRBJ1-2; possible D gene TRBD1, 5 bases. Germline assignment: CDR1 MDHEN and CDR2 SYDVKM. V was cut by 10 bases and J by 4 bases, with 22 bases left in between. The CDR3 runs 15 residues. The CDR3 sequence is CAISARLRGSYGYTF. CDR3 sequence (DNA): TGTGCCATCAGCGCCCGGCTCCGGGGCTCCTATGGCTACACCTTC.

This clonotype was recorded a few times. The chain employs TRBV11-2 and TRBJ2-1; 9 positions match TRBD2. Unmatched junction bases numbered 15, after V lost 5 bases and J lost 4 bases. The length of the CDR3 is 18 residues. CDR1 and CDR2 from the germline V gene are SGHAT and FQNNGV. This CDR3 is CASSLTPPRTSDYNEQFF. The CDR3 bases are TGTGCCAGCAGCCTAACCCCCCCTAGGACTAGCGATTACAATGAGCAGTTCTTC.

This clonotype is labeled medium-sized (0.01 to 0.1%). The junction and the germline gene differ at one end; a read error may be behind it. The chain has TRBV27 and TRBJ2-1, with D perhaps matching TRBD2 (6 bases). Germline V gene sequence: CDR1 MNHEY, CDR2 SMNVEV (reference sequence). The CDR3 loop spans 14 amino acids. The CDR3 is CASSLGPAGLTLVF. The CDR3 DNA sequence: TGTGCCAGCAGTTTAGGGCCCGCGGGACTCACTCTGGTCTTC.